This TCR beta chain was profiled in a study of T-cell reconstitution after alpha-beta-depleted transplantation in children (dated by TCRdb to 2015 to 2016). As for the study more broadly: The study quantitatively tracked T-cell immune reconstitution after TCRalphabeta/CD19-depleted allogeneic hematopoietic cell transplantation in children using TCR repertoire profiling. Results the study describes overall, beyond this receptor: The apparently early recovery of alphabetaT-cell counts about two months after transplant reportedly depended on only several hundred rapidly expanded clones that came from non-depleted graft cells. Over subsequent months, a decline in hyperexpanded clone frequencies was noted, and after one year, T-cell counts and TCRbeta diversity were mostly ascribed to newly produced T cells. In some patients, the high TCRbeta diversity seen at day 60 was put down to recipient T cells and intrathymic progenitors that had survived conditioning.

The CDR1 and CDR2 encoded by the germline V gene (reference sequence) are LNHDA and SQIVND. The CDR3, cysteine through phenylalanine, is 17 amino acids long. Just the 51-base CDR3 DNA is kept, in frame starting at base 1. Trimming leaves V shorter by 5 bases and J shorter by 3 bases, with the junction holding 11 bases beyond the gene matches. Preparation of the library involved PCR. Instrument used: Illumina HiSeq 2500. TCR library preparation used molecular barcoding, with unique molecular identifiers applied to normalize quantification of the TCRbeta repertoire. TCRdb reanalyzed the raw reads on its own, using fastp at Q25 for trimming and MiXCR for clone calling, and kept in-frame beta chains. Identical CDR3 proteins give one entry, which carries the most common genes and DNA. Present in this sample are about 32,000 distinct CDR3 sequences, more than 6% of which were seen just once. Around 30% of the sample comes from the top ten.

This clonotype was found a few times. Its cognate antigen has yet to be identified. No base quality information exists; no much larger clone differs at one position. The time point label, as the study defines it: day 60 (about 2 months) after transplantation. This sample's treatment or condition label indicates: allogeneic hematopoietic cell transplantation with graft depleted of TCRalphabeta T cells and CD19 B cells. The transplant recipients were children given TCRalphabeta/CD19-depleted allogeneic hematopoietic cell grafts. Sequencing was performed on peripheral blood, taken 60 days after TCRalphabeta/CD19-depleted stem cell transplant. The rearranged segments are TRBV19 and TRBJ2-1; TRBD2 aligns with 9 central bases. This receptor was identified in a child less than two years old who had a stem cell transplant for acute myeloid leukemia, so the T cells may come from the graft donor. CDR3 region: CASSRRTSGFSYNEQFF. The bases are TGTGCCAGTAGTCGGCGAACTAGCGGGTTTAGCTACAATGAGCAGTTCTTC.